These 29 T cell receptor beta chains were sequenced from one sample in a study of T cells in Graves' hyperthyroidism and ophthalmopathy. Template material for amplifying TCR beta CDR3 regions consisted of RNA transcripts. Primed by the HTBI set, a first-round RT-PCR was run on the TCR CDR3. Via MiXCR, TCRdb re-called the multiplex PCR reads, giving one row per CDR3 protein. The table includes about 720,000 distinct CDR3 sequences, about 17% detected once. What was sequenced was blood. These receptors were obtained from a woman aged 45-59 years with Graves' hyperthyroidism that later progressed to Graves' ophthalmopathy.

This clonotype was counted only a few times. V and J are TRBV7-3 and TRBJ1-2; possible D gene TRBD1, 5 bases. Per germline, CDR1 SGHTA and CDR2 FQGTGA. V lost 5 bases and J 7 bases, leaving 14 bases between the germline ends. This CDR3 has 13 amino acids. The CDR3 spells CASSERSGVGYTF. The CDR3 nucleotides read TGTGCCAGCAGCGAAAGGTCGGGGGTTGGCTACACCTTC. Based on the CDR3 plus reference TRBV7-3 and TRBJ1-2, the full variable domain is GAGVSQTPSNKVTEKGKYVELRCDPISGHTALYWYRQSLGQGPEFLIYFQGTGAADDSGLPNDRFFAVRPEGSVSTLKIQRTERGDSAVYLCASSERSGVGYTFGSGTRLTVV.

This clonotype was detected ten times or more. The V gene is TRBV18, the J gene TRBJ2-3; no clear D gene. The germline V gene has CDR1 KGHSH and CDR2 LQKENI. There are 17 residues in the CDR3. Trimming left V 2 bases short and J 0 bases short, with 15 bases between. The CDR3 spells CASSPNQIGSSTDTQYF. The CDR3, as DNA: TGTGCCAGCTCACCAAATCAAATCGGGTCTAGCACAGATACGCAGTATTTT.

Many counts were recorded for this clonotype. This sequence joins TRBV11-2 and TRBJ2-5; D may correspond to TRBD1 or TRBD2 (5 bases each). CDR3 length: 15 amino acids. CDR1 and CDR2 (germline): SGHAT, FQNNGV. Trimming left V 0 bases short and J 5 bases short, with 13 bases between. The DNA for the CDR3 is TGTGCCAGCAGCTTAGAAGGGATGAGGGGTGAGACCCAGTACTTC. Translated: CASSLEGMRGETQYF.

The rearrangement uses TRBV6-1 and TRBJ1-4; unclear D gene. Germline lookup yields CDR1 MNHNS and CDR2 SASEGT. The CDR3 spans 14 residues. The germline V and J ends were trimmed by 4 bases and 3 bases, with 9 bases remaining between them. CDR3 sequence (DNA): TGTGCCAGCAGTGTGGACGCGGCTAATGAAAAACTGTTTTTT. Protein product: CASSVDAANEKLFF.

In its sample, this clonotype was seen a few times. CDR3 coding DNA: TGTGCCAGCAGCTTGGCAGGGGCCTGGGACAATGAGCAGTTCTTC. Protein: CASSLAGAWDNEQFF. The rearrangement links TRBV5-4 to TRBJ2-1; tentative D call: TRBD1 (6 bases). With 0 bases removed from V and 5 bases from J, the gap between germline ends came to 12 bases. CDR3 length: 15 amino acids. CDR1 SGHNT and CDR2 YYREEE come from the germline V gene (reference sequence).

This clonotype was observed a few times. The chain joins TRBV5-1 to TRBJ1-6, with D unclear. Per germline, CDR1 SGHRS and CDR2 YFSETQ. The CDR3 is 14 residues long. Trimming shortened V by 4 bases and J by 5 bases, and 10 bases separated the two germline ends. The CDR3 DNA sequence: TGCGCCAGCAGCCCCGAGGGAAATAATTCACCCCTCCACTTT. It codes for CASSPEGNNSPLHF.

The CDR3 is CANRDKNSGANVLTF. CDR3 DNA: TGTGCCAACCGGGACAAAAACTCTGGGGCCAACGTCCTGACTTTC. V is TRBV27 and J is TRBJ2-6; D may be TRBD1 (6 bases). The CDR3 has 15 residues. The germline CDR1 and CDR2 sequences are MNHEY and SMNVEV (reference sequence). Trimming left V 10 bases short and J 0 bases short, with 13 bases between.

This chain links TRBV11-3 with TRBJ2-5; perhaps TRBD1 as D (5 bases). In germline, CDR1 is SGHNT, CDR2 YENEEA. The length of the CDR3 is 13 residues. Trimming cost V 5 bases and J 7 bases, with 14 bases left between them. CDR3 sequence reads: CASSVIRGGTQYF. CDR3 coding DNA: TGTGCCAGCAGCGTGATAAGGGGTGGGACCCAGTACTTC. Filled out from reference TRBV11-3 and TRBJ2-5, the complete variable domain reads EAGVVQSPRYKIIEKKQPVAFWCNPISGHNTLYWYLQNLGQGPELLIRYENEEAVDDSQLPKDRFSAERLKGVDSTLKIQPAELGDSAVYLCASSVIRGGTQYFGPGTRLLVL.

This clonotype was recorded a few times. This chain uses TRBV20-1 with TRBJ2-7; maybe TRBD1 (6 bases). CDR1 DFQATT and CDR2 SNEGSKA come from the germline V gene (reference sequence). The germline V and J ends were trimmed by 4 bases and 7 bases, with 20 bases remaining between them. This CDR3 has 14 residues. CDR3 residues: CSATGVQGIREQYF. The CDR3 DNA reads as TGCAGTGCTACAGGCGTTCAGGGGATTAGAGAGCAGTACTTC.

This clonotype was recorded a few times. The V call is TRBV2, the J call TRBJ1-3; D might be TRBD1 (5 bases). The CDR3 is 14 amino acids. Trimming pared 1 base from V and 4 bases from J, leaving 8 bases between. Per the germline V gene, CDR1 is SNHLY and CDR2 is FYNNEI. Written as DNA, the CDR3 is TGTGCCAGCAGTGAAGTAGGGGTCGGAAACACCATATATTTT. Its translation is CASSEVGVGNTIYF.

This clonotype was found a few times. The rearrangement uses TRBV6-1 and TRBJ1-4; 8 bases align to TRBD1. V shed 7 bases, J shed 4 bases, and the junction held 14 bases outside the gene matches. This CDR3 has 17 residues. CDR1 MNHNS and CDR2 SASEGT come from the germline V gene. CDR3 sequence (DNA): TGTGCCAGCACGATAGGGAGGCAGGGGGCACTTAATGAAAAACTGTTTTTT. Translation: CASTIGRQGALNEKLFF.

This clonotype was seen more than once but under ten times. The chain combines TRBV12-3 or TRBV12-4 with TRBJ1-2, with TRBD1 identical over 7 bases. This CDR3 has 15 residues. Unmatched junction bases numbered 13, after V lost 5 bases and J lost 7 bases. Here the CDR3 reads CASSPSTDRVGGYTF. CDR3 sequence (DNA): TGTGCCAGCAGTCCCTCTACCGACAGGGTTGGTGGCTACACCTTC.

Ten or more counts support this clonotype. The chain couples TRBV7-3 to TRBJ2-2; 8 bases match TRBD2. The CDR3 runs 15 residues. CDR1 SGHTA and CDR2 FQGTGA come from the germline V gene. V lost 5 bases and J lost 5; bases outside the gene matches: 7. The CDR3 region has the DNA TGTGCCAGCAGCCCGGGAGGGGTGGGGACCGGGGAGCTGTTTTTT. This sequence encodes CASSPGGVGTGELFF.

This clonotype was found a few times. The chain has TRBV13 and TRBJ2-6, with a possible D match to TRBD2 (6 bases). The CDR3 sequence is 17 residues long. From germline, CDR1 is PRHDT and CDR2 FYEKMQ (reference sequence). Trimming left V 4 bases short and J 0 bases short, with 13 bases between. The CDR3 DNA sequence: TGTGCCAGCAGCTCTCCGGGGGACGACTCTGGGGCCAACGTCCTGACTTTC. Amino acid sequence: CASSSPGDDSGANVLTF. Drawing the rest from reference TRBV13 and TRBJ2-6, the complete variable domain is AAGVIQSPRHLIKEKRETATLKCYPIPRHDTVYWYQQGPGQDPQFLISFYEKMQSDKGSIPDRFSAQQFSDYHSELNMSSLELGDSALYFCASSSPGDDSGANVLTFGAGSRLTVL.

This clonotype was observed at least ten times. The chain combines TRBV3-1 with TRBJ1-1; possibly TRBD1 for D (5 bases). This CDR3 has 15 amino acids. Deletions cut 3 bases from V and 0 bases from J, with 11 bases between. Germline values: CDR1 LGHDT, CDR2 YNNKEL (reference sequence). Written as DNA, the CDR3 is TGTGCCAGCAGCCAGAAGGGACCTATGAACACTGAAGCTTTCTTT. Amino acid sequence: CASSQKGPMNTEAFF. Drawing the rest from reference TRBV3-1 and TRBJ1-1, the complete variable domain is DTAVSQTPKYLVTQMGNDKSIKCEQNLGHDTMYWYKQDSKKFLKIMFSYNNKELIINETVPNRFSPKSPDKAHLNLHINSLELGDSAVYFCASSQKGPMNTEAFFGQGTRLTVV.

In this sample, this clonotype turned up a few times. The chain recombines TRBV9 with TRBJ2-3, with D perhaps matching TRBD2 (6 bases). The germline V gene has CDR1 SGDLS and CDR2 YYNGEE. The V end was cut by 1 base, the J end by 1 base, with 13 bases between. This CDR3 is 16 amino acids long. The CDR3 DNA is TGTGCCAGCAGCGTACCAGAAGGCGGGGGCACAGATACGCAGTATTTT. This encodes CASSVPEGGGTDTQYF. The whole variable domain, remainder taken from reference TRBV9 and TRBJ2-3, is DSGVTQTPKHLITATGQRVTLRCSPRSGDLSVYWYQQSLDQGLQFLIQYYNGEERAKGNILERFSAQQFPDLHSELNLSSLELGDSALYFCASSVPEGGGTDTQYFGPGTRLTVL.

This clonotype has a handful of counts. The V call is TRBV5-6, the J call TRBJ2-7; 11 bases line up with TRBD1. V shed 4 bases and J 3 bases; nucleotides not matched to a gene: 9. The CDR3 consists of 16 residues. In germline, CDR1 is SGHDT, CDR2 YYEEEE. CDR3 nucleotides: TGTGCCAGCAGCCAGGACCGGACAGGGGGCCTCTACGAGCAGTACTTC. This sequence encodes CASSQDRTGGLYEQYF.

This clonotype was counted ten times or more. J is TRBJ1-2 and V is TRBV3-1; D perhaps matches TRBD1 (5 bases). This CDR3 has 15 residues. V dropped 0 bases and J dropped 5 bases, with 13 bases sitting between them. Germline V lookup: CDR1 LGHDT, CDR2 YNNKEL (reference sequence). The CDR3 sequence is CASSQDFWGGYGYTF. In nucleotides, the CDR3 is TGTGCCAGCAGCCAAGATTTCTGGGGGGGATATGGCTACACCTTC.

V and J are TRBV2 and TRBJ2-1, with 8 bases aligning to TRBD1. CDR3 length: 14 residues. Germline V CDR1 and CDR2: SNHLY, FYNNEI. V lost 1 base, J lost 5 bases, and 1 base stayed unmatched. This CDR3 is CASSEGTGHNEQFF. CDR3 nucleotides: TGTGCCAGCAGTGAAGGGACAGGGCACAATGAGCAGTTCTTC.

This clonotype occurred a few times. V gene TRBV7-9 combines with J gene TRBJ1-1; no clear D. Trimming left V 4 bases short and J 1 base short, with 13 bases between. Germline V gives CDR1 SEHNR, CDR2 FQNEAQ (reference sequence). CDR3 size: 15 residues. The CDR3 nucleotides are TGTGCCAGCAGCTCCCCCCTGTATGGGAACACTGAAGCTTTCTTT. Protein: CASSSPLYGNTEAFF.

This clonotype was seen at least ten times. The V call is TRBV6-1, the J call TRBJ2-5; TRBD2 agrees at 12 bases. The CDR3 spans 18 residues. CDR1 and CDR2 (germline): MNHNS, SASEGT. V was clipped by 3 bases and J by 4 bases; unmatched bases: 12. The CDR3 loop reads CASSELLAGGAQRETQYF. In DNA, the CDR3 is TGTGCCAGCAGTGAGCTCCTAGCGGGAGGGGCCCAACGAGAGACCCAGTACTTC.

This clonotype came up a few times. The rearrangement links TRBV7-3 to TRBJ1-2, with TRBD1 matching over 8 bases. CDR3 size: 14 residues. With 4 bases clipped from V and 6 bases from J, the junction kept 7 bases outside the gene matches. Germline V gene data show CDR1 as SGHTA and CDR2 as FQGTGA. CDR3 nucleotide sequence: TGTGCCAGCAGCTCTAAAGGACAGGGAGATGGCTACACCTTC. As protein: CASSSKGQGDGYTF.

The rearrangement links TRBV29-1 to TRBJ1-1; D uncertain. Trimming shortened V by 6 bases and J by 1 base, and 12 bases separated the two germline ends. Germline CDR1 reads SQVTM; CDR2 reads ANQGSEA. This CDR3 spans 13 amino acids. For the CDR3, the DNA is TGCAGCGTCGGACGTTTAAAGAACACTGAAGCTTTCTTT. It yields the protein CSVGRLKNTEAFF.

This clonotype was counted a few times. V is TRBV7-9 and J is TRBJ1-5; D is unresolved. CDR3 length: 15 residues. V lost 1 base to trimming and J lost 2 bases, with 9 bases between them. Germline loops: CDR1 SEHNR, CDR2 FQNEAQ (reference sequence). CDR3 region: CASSLGLRGNQPQHF. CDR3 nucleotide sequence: TGTGCCAGCAGCTTAGGTCTTAGGGGCAATCAGCCCCAGCATTTT.

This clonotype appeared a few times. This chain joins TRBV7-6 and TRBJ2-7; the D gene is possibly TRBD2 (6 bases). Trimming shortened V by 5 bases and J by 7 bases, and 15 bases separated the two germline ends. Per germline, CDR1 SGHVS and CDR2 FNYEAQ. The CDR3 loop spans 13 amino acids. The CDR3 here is CASSRDSRREQYF. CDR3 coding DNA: TGTGCCAGCAGCCGGGACTCCAGGCGGGAGCAGTACTTC.

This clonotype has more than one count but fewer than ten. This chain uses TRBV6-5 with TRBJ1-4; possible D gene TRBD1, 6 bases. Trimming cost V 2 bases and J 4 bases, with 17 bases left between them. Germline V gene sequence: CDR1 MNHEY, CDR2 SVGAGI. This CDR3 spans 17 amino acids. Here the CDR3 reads CASSYDGRGIGNEKLFF. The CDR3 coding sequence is TGTGCCAGCAGTTACGATGGCAGGGGCATCGGTAATGAAAAACTGTTTTTT.

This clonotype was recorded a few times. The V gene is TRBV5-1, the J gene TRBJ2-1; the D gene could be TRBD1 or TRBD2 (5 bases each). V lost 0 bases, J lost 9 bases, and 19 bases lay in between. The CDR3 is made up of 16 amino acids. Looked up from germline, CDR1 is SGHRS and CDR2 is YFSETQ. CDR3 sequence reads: CASSLEGTNTWSEQFF. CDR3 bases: TGCGCCAGCAGCTTGGAGGGGACCAACACCTGGTCTGAGCAGTTCTTC. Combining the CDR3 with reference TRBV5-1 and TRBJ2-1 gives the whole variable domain KAGVTQTPRYLIKTRGQQVTLSCSPISGHRSVSWYQQTPGQGLQFLFEYFSETQRNKGNFPGRFSGRQFSNSRSEMNVSTLELGDSALYLCASSLEGTNTWSEQFFGPGTRLTVL.

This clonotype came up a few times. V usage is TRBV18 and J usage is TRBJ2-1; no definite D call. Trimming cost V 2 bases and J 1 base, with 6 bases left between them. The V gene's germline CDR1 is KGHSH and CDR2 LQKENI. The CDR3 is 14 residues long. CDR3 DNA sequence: TGTGCCAGCTCACCAAGGGCGTCCTACAATGAGCAGTTCTTC. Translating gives CASSPRASYNEQFF.

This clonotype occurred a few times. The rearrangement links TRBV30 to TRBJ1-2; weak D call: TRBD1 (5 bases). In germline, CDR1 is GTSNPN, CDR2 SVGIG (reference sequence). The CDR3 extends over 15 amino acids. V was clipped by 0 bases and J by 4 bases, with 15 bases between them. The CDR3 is CAWSVSAGWSYGYTF. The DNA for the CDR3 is TGTGCCTGGAGTGTATCGGCAGGGTGGTCCTATGGCTACACCTTC.